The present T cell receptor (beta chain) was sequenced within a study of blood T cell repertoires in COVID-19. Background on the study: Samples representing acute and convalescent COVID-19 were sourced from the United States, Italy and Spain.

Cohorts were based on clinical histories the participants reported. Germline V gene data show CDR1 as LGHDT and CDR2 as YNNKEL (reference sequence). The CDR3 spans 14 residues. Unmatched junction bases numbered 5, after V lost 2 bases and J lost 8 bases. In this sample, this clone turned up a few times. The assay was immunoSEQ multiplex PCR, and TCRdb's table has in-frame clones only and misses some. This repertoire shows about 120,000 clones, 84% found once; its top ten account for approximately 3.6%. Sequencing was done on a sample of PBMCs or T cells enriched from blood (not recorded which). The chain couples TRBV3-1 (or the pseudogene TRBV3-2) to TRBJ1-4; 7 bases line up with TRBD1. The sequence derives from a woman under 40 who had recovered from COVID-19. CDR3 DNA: TGTGCCAGCAGCCAAACAGGGGTAGGAGAAAAACTGTTTTTT. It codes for CASSQTGVGEKLFF.